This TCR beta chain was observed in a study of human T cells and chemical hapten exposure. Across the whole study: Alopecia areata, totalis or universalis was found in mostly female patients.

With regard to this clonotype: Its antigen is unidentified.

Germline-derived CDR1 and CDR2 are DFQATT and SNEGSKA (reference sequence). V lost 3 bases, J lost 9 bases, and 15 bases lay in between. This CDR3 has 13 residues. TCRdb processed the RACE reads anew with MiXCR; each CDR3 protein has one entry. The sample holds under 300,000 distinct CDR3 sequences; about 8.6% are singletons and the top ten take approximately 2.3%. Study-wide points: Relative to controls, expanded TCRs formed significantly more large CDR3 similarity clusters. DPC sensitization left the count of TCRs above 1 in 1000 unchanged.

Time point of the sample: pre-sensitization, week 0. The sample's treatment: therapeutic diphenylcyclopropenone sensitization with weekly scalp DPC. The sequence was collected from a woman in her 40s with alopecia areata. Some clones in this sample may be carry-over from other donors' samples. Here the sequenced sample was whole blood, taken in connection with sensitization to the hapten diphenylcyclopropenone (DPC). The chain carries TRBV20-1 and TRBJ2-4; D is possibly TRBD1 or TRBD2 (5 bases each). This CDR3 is CSARLGRNPIQYF. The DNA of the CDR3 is TGCAGTGCTAGGTTGGGACGGAACCCCATTCAGTACTTC.